The source of this T cell receptor beta chain is a study of cytomegalovirus exposure and HLA in healthy donors. Across the study: Early on, a data release was issued that held approximately 92 million unique TCRs from HLA-typed donors.

Study-wide results and limits: Apart from CMV serostatus, no immune exposure information was available.

With regard to this clone: Its antigen is not known.

The PCR contained 60 Vbeta and 13 Jbeta primers. Only in-frame clones appear in the TCRdb table, and some are missing; sequencing was by immunoSEQ multiplex PCR. The sample records some 91,000 clones, 64% being singletons. Germline CDR1 and CDR2: LNHDA and SQIVND (reference sequence). CDR3 size: 14 residues. V gave up 1 base and J gave up 8 bases, with 14 bases separating them. Sequencing used PBMCs. The V call is TRBV19, the J call TRBJ1-1; D ambiguous. The source of this sequence is a human donor in good health. CDR3: CASSIGAGPWEAFF. The CDR3 nucleotides read TGTGCCAGTAGTATAGGAGCAGGTCCCTGGGAAGCTTTCTTT.